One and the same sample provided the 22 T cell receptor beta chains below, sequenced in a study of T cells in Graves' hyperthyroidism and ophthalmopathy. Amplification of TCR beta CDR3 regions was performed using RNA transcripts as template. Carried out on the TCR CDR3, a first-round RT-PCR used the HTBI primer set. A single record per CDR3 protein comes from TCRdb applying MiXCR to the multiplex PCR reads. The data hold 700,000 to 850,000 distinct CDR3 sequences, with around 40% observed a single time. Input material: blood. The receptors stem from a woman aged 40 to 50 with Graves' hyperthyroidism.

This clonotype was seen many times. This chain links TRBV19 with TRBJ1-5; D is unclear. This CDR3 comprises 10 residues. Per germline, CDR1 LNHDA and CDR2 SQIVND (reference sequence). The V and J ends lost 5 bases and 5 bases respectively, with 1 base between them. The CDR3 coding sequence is TGTGCCAGTAGTGATCAGCCCCAGCATTTT. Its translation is CASSDQPQHF.

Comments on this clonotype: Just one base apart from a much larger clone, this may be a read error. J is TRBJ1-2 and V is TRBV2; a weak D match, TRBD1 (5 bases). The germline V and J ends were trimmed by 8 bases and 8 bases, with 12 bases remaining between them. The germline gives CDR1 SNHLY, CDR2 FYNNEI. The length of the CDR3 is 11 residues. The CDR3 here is CASQGRVGYTF. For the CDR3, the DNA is TGTGCCAGCCAGGGCAGGGTAGGCTACACCTTC.

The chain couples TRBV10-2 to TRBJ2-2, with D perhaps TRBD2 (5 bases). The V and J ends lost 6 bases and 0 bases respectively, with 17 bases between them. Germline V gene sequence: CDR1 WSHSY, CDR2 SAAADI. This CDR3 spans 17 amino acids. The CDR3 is CASSQQLVSPNTGELFF. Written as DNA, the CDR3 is TGCGCCAGCAGCCAACAACTAGTATCCCCGAACACCGGGGAGCTGTTTTTT.

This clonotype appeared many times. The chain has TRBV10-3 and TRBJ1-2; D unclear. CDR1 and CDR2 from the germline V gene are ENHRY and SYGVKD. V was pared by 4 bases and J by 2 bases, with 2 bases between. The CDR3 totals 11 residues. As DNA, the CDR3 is TGTGCCATCAGTGTCAACTATGGCTACACCTTC. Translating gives CAISVNYGYTF.

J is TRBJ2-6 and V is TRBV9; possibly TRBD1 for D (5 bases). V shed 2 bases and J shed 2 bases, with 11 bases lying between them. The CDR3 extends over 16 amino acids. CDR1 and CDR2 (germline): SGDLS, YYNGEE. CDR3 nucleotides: TGTGCCAGCAGCGTGACAGCGAACACTGGGGCCAACGTCCTGACTTTC. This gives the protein CASSVTANTGANVLTF.

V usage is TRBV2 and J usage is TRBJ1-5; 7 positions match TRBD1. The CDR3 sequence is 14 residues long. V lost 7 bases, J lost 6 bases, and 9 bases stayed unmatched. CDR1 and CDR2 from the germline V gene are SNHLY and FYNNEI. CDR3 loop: CASMLQGLTQPQHF. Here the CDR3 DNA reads TGTGCCAGCATGCTACAGGGGCTTACTCAGCCCCAGCATTTT.

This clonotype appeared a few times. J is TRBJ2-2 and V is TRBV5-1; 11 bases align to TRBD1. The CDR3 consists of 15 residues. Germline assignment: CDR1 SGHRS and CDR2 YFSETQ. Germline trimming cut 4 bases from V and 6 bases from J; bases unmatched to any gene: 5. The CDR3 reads CASSAGQGAAGELFF. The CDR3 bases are TGCGCCAGCAGCGCAGGACAGGGGGCAGCCGGGGAGCTGTTTTTT.

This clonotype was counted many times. CDR3 sequence reads: CASSSSSGTGNTEAFF. CDR3 sequence (DNA): TGTGCCAGCAGCTCCTCATCCGGGACAGGGAACACTGAAGCTTTCTTT. This chain connects TRBV7-2 to TRBJ1-1; 8 positions agree with TRBD1. Germline assignment: CDR1 SGHTA and CDR2 FQGNSA. The CDR3 consists of 16 residues. Trimming took 4 bases from V and 1 from J; bases not matched to a gene: 8.

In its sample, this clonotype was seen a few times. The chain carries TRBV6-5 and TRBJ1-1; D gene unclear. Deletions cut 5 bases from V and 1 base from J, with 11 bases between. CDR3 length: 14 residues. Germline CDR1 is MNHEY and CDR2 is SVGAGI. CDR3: CASSTHRSNTEAFF. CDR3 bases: TGTGCCAGCAGTACCCACAGATCGAACACTGAAGCTTTCTTT.

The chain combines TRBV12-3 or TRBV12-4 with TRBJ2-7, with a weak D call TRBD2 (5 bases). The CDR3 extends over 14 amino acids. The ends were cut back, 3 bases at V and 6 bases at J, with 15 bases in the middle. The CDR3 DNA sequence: TGTGCCAGCAGTTTTGGGCCTGGACTTTCCGAGCAGTACTTC. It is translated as CASSFGPGLSEQYF.

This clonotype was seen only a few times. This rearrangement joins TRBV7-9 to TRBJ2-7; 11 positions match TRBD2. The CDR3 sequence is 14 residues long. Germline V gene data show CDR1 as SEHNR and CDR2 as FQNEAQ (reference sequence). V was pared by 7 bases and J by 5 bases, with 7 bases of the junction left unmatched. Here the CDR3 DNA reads TGTGCCAGCACCCTAGATAGCGGGGGGGACGAGCAGTACTTC. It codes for CASTLDSGGDEQYF.

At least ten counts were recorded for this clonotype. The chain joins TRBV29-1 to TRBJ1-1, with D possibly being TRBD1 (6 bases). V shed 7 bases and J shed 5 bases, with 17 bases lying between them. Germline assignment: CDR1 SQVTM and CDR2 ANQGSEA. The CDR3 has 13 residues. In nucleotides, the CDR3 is TGCAGCGGCCGCAGGGGAGGAGAGACTGAAGCTTTCTTT. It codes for CSGRRGGETEAFF. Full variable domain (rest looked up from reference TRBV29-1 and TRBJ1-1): SAVISQKPSRDICQRGTSLTIQCQVDSQVTMMFWYRQQPGQSLTLIATANQGSEATYESGFVIDKFPISRPNLTFSTLTVSNMSPEDSSIYLCSGRRGGETEAFFGQGTRLTVV.

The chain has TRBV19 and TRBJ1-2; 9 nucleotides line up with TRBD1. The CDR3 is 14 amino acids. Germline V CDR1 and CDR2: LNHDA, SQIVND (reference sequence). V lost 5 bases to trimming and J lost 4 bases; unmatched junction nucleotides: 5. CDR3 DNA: TGTGCCAGTAGTTCCTGGGACAGGGCCTATGGCTACACCTTC. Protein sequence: CASSSWDRAYGYTF.

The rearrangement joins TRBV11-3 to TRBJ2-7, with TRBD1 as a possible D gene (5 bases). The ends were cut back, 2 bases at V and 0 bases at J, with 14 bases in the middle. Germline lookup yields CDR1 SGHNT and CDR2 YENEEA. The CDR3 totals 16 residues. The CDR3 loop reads CASSLLSLGASYEQYF. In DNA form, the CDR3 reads TGTGCCAGCAGCTTATTGAGTTTAGGGGCCTCCTACGAGCAGTACTTC. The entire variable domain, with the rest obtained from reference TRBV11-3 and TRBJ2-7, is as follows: EAGVVQSPRYKIIEKKQPVAFWCNPISGHNTLYWYLQNLGQGPELLIRYENEEAVDDSQLPKDRFSAERLKGVDSTLKIQPAELGDSAVYLCASSLLSLGASYEQYFGPGTRLTVT.

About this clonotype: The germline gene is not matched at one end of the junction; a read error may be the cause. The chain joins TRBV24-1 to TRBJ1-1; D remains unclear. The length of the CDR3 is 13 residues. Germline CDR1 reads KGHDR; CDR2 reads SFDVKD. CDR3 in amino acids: CASSEASDTEAFF. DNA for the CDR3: TGTGCCAGCAGTGAAGCCTCGGACACTGAAGCTTTCTTT.

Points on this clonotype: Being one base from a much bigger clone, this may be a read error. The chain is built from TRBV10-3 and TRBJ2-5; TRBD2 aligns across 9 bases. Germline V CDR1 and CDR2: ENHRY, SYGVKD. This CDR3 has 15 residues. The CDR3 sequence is CAIKPNSGSQGTQYF. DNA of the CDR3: TGTGCCATCAAACCAAATAGCGGGAGCCAAGGGACCCAGTACTTC.

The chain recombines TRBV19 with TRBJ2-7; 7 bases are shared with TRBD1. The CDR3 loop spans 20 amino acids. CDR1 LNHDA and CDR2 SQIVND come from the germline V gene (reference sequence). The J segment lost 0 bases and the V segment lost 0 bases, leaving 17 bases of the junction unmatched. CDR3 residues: CASSIDLSARTGPNSYEQYF. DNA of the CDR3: TGTGCCAGTAGTATAGATCTGTCCGCCCGGACAGGACCAAACTCCTACGAGCAGTACTTC.

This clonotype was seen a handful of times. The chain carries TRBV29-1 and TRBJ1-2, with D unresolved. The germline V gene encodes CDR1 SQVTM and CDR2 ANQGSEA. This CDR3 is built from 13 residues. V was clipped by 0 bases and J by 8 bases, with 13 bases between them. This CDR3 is CSVEETDSTGYTF. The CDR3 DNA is TGCAGCGTTGAAGAAACAGATTCGACCGGCTACACCTTC.

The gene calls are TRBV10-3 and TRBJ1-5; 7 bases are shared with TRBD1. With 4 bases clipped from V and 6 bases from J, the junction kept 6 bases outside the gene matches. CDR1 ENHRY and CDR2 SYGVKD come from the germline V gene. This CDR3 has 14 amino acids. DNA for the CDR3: TGTGCCATCAGTGTAAGAGGGGGCAGTCAGCCCCAGCATTTT. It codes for CAISVRGGSQPQHF.

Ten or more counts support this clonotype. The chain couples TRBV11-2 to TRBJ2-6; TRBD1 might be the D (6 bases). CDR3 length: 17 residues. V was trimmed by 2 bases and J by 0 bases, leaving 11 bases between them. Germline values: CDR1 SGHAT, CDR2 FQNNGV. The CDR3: CASSLMGALSGANVLTF. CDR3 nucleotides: TGTGCCAGCAGCTTAATGGGGGCACTCTCTGGGGCCAACGTCCTGACTTTC. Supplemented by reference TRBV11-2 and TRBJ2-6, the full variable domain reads EAGVAQSPRYKIIEKRQSVAFWCNPISGHATLYWYQQILGQGPKLLIQFQNNGVVDDSQLPKDRFSAERLKGVDSTLKIQPAKLEDSAVYLCASSLMGALSGANVLTFGAGSRLTVL.

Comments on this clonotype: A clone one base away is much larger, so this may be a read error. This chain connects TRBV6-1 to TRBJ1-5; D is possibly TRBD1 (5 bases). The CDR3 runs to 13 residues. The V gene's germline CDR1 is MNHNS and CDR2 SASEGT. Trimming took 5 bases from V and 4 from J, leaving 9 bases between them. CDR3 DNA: TGTGCCAGCAGTCGACAGCCTAATCAGCCCCAGCATTTT. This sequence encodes CASSRQPNQPQHF.

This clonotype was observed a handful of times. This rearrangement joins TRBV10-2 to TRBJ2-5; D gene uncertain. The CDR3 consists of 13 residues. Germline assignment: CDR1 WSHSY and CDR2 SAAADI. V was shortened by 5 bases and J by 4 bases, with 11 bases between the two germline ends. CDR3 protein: CASSFGPGETQYF. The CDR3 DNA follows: TGCGCCAGCAGTTTCGGCCCCGGAGAGACCCAGTACTTC.